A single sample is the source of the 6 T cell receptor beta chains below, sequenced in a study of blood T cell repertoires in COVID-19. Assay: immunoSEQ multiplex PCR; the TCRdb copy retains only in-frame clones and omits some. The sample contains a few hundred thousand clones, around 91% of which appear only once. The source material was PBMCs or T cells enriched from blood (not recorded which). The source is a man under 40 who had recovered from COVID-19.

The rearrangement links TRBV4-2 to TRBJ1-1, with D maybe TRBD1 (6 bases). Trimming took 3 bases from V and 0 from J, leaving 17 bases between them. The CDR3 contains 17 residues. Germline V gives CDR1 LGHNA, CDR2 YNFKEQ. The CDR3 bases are TGTGCCAGCAGCCAGAACTTAGGACAGTTCATGAACACTGAAGCTTTCTTT. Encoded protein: CASSQNLGQFMNTEAFF.

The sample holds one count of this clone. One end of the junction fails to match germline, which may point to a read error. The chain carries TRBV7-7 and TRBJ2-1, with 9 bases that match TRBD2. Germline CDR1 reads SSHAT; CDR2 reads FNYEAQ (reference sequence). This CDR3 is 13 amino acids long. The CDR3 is CASSPRTSDEQFF. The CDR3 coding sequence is TGTGCTAGCAGCCCCAGGACTAGCGATGAGCAGTTCTTC.

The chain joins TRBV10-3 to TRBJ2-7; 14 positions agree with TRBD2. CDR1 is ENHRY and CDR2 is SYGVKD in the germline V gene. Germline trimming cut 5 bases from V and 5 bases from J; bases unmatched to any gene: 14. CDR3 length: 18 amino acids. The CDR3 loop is CAISLEVGTSGRKHEQYF. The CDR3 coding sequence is TGTGCCATCAGTTTAGAAGTAGGGACTAGCGGGAGAAAACACGAGCAGTACTTC.

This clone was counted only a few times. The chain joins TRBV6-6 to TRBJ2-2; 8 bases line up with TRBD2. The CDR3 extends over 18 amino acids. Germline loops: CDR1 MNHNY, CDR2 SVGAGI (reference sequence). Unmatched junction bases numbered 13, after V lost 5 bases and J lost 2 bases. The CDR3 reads CASSPIRKAGANTGELFF. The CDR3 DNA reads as TGTGCCAGCAGTCCAATAAGAAAAGCGGGAGCCAACACCGGGGAGCTGTTTTTT.

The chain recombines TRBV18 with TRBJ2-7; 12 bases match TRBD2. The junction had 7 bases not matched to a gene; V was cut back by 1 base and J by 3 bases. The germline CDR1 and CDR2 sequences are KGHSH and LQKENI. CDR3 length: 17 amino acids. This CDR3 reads CASSPQGLAGWDYEQYF. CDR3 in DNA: TGTGCCAGCTCACCACAAGGACTAGCGGGATGGGACTACGAGCAGTACTTC.

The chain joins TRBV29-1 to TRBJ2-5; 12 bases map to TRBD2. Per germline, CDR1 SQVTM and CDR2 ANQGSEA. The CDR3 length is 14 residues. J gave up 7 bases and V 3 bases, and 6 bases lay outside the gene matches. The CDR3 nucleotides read TGCAGCGTTGAGACTAGCGGGAGTTCTGGGACCCAGTACTTC. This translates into CSVETSGSSGTQYF.